These 10 T cell receptor beta chains originate from one sample sequenced in a study of cytomegalovirus exposure and HLA in healthy donors. It was with 60 Vbeta and 13 Jbeta primers that the PCR ran. TCRdb's copy holds only in-frame clones and misses some; the assay was immunoSEQ multiplex PCR. The profile shows over 150,000 clones, roughly 83% of them singletons. Sequencing used PBMCs. These receptors were obtained from a man aged 25-40 years in good health and CMV-seropositive.

This clone appeared a few times. This rearrangement joins TRBV4-2 to TRBJ2-1; 9 bases agree with TRBD1. Germline assignment: CDR1 LGHNA and CDR2 YNFKEQ. V lost 1 base, J lost 5 bases, and 6 bases stayed unmatched. The CDR3 runs to 16 residues. This CDR3 is CASSQGGTGSHNEQFF. CDR3 sequence (DNA): TGTGCCAGCAGCCAAGGGGGGACAGGGAGCCACAATGAGCAGTTCTTC.

V usage is TRBV2 and J usage is TRBJ2-7; 11 bases are shared with TRBD2. J lost 7 bases, V lost 4 bases, and 9 bases had no gene match. CDR3 size: 15 residues. Germline lookup yields CDR1 SNHLY and CDR2 FYNNEI. This chain's CDR3 is CASSAGTSGGLEQYF. Written as DNA, the CDR3 is TGTGCCAGCAGTGCCGGGACTAGCGGAGGCCTGGAGCAGTACTTC.

The CDR3 is CASRRVNTEAFF. The CDR3 nucleotides read TGTGCCAGCAGGAGGGTAAACACTGAAGCTTTCTTT. V usage is TRBV27 and J usage is TRBJ1-1; D gene uncertain. CDR1 and CDR2 (germline): MNHEY, SMNVEV (reference sequence). The CDR3 totals 12 residues. The V end was cut by 6 bases, the J end by 2 bases, with 7 bases between.

The chain employs TRBV7-9 and TRBJ2-5; D unresolved. This CDR3 spans 11 amino acids. The germline V gene has CDR1 SEHNR and CDR2 FQNEAQ (reference sequence). The V gene lost 5 bases and the J gene lost 9 bases, with 10 bases spanning the gap. As DNA, the CDR3 is TGTGCCAGCAGCCCCCTCGTATCCCAGTACTTC. Its protein product is CASSPLVSQYF. Supplemented by reference TRBV7-9 and TRBJ2-5, the full variable domain reads DTGVSQNPRHKITKRGQNVTFRCDPISEHNRLYWYRQTLGQGPEFLTYFQNEAQLEKSRLLSDRFSAERPKGSFSTLEIQRTEQGDSAMYLCASSPLVSQYFGPGTRLLVL.

This rearrangement joins TRBV29-1 to TRBJ2-1; TRBD1 aligns across 8 bases. Trimming removed 3 bases from V and 9 bases from J; junction bases left unmatched: 7. The CDR3 length is 13 residues. Germline lookup yields CDR1 SQVTM and CDR2 ANQGSEA. In nucleotides, the CDR3 is TGCAGCGTTGATATCCAGGGGGCCAGTGAGCAGTTCTTC. Translating it yields CSVDIQGASEQFF.

CDR3 region: CASRSLAGDPDTQYF. The CDR3 DNA reads as TGCGCCAGCAGATCACTAGCGGGAGACCCAGATACGCAGTATTTT. This chain links TRBV10-2 with TRBJ2-3, with 11 bases aligning to TRBD2. V was pared by 6 bases and J by 4 bases, with 6 bases of the junction left unmatched. The length of the CDR3 is 15 residues. The germline CDR1 and CDR2 sequences are WSHSY and SAAADI.

The CDR3 bases are TGTGCCAGCTCACCACGTGGGGGAGGGAATAATTCACCCCTCCACTTT. As protein: CASSPRGGGNNSPLHF. The rearrangement uses TRBV18 and TRBJ1-6; a weak D match, TRBD1 (5 bases). The V gene lost 1 base and the J gene lost 5 bases, with 12 bases spanning the gap. This CDR3 contains 16 residues. Germline V CDR1 and CDR2: KGHSH, LQKENI.

The chain has TRBV7-8 and TRBJ2-1; no clear D gene. The CDR3 spans 16 residues. V lost 1 base to trimming and J lost 7 bases, with 17 bases between them. CDR1 is SGHVS, CDR2 FQNEAQ, per germline. The CDR3 loop is CASSLGRGFIVNEQFF. CDR3 nucleotide sequence: TGTGCCAGCAGCTTAGGCCGCGGATTCATTGTAAATGAGCAGTTCTTC.

The rearrangement joins TRBV4-3 to TRBJ1-1; D may be TRBD1 (5 bases). This CDR3 is 17 amino acids long. Germline values: CDR1 LGHNA, CDR2 YSLEER. Between the trimmed V and J ends, which lost 2 bases and 1 base, there was a span of 17 bases. As DNA, the CDR3 is TGCGCCAGCAGCCAAAGGGGAGGCGGACACCAGAACACTGAAGCTTTCTTT. Translation gives CASSQRGGGHQNTEAFF.

This chain uses TRBV18 with TRBJ2-7; the match to TRBD1 covers 8 bases. CDR1 KGHSH and CDR2 LQKENI come from the germline V gene. The CDR3 spans 14 residues. J was trimmed by 2 bases and V by 2 bases; bases with no gene match: 2. CDR3 loop: CASSPTGGTYEQYF. The CDR3 coding sequence is TGTGCCAGCTCACCAACAGGGGGAACCTACGAGCAGTACTTC.